These T cell receptor beta chains were read from a single sample in a study of cytomegalovirus exposure and HLA in healthy donors. Libraries were prepared by immunoSEQ multiplex PCR; TCRdb keeps only in-frame clonotypes and omits some of them. The data show hundreds of thousands of clones, with around 80% seen just once and 0.63% held by the top ten. The sequenced sample consisted of PBMCs. All receptors derive from a man younger than 30 in good health and CMV-seronegative. Both conserved end residues are part of each CDR3. Each record gives: D gene, V gene, J gene, clone size, CDR3 DNA, CDR3 protein. D genes are given only for firm matches. The size field is filled for only some rows; it gives once, few, many or a size class.

TRBD2	TRBV2	TRBJ2-7	NA	TGTGCCAGCAGTGATACGGGACTAGCTGGATACGAGCAGTACTTC	CASSDTGLAGYEQYF
NA	TRBV28	TRBJ1-2	NA	TGTGCCAGCAGTTTAGATTCCCGGGGAACCTATGGCTACACCTTC	CASSLDSRGTYGYTF
TRBD2	TRBV18	TRBJ2-5	once	TGTGCCAGCTCAACAAGACTAGCGGGAGGTGGAGAGACCCAGTACTTC	CASSTRLAGGGETQYF
TRBD1	TRBV15	TRBJ1-3	NA	TGTGCCACCAGCGGTCTAGACAGGGGGCTAGGAAACACCATATATTTT	CATSGLDRGLGNTIYF
TRBD1	TRBV11-3	TRBJ1-1	NA	TGTGCCAGCAGCCCGGGACAGGGCTACACTGAAGCTTTCTTT	CASSPGQGYTEAFF
TRBD1	TRBV28	TRBJ1-2	NA	TGTGCCAGCATTCAACAGGGGGCGCGAATCGAATCGCAAAACTATGGCTACACCTTC	CASIQQGARIESQNYGYTF
TRBD2	TRBV28	TRBJ2-1	NA	TGTGCCAGCGCGATCAGCGGGAGTAGAGATGAGCAGTTCTTC	CASAISGSRDEQFF
TRBD1	TRBV7-6	TRBJ1-2	NA	TGTGCCAGCAGCTTAGGTATAGGGGGCGCGGATGGCTACACCTTC	CASSLGIGGADGYTF
NA	TRBV18	TRBJ2-3	NA	TGTGCCAGCTCACCAGGGGCCTACCCAGATACGCAGTATTTT	CASSPGAYPDTQYF
NA	TRBV19	TRBJ1-3	NA	TGTGCCAGTAGTCCAGGTGGCGACACCATATATTTT	CASSPGGDTIYF
NA	TRBV7-9	TRBJ2-1	NA	TGTGCCAGCAGCTTCTTCAGTAACAATGAGCAGTTCTTC	CASSFFSNNEQFF
TRBD1	TRBV19	TRBJ1-5	NA	TGTGCCAGTAGTATAGGGGCGGGACAGGGTCCCAGTCAGCCCCAGCATTTT	CASSIGAGQGPSQPQHF
NA	TRBV6-5	TRBJ2-1	NA	TGTGCCAGCAGCACCGAGAAAAACGAGCAGTTCTTC	CASSTEKNEQFF
TRBD1	TRBV5-1	TRBJ2-1	once	TGCGCCAGCAGCGTCCGGGACAGGGACACCCAGCAGTTCTTC	CASSVRDRDTQQFF
NA	TRBV18	TRBJ1-5	NA	TGTGCCAGCTCACGTGAGGGGGGGATTAGCAATCAGCCCCAGCATTTT	CASSREGGISNQPQHF
TRBD1	TRBV6-5	TRBJ2-5	few	TGTGCCAGCAGTACCAGGGGGCGAGAGACCCAGTACTTC	CASSTRGRETQYF
TRBD2	TRBV11-3	TRBJ2-2	NA	TGTGCCAGCAGCTCTCGGGTGGGACTAGAGGCCGGGGAGCTGTTTTTT	CASSSRVGLEAGELFF
TRBD1	TRBV9	TRBJ1-5	NA	TGTGCCAGCAGCCTGGGACAGGGGAATCAGCCCCAGCATTTT	CASSLGQGNQPQHF
NA	TRBV10-1	TRBJ2-7	few	TGCGCCAGCAGTGAGATGTCTATCGAGCAGTACTTC	CASSEMSIEQYF
NA	TRBV2	TRBJ1-5	few	TGTGCCAGCATTAAGGACAAGAATCAGCCCCAGCATTTT	CASIKDKNQPQHF
TRBD2	TRBV7-3	TRBJ2-7	NA	TGTGCCAGCAGCTCCACCGGGACTACCTCCTACGAGCAGTACTTC	CASSSTGTTSYEQYF
TRBD2	TRBV7-9	TRBJ2-7	NA	TGTGCCAGCAGCTTAGTAGTTAGCGGGATCTCTGAGCAGTACTTC	CASSLVVSGISEQYF
NA	TRBV5-6	TRBJ2-1	NA	TGTGCCAGCAGCCGACCCGTGGGAGTGGCGATCAATGAGCAGTTCTTC	CASSRPVGVAINEQFF
NA	TRBV9	TRBJ1-5	few	TGTGCCAGCAGCCCCTTGAACGGGAATTGCAATCAGCCCCAGCATTTT	CASSPLNGNCNQPQHF
TRBD1	TRBV13	TRBJ2-7	NA	TGTGCCAGCAGCTTATACAGGGGGTACGAGCAGTACTTC	CASSLYRGYEQYF
TRBD1	TRBV30	TRBJ1-5	once	TGTGCCTGGAGCGATGACAGGGGGTATAATCAGCCCCAGCATTTT	CAWSDDRGYNQPQHF
TRBD1	TRBV6-1	TRBJ1-1	NA	TGTGCCAGCAGTACAGGGGTTAGGAATACTGAAGCTTTCTTT	CASSTGVRNTEAFF
TRBD1	TRBV19	TRBJ1-4	NA	TGTGCCAGTAGTATTGGGGACAGGGACGGAAAACTGTTTTTT	CASSIGDRDGKLFF
NA	TRBV5-1	TRBJ2-7	NA	TGCGCCAGCAGCTTTTTCAGGGGCGGAACCTACGAGCAGTACTTC	CASSFFRGGTYEQYF
TRBD2	TRBV4-2	TRBJ2-3	NA	TGTGCCAGCAGCCGTCTCCTAGCGGGAGAGTCAGATACGCAGTATTTT	CASSRLLAGESDTQYF
TRBD2	TRBV7-3	TRBJ2-2	NA	TGTGCCAGCAGCTTAACGGCTAGCGGGAGGGCCGGCGGGTCCGGGGAGCTGTTTTTT	CASSLTASGRAGGSGELFF
NA	TRBV2	TRBJ2-3	NA	TGTGCCAGCTCGATCCAGATGGATACGCAGTATTTT	CASSIQMDTQYF
TRBD1	TRBV6-1	TRBJ2-7	NA	TGTGCAGCCGGGGGGACAGGGACCTACGAGCAGTACTTC	CAAGGTGTYEQYF
NA	TRBV19	TRBJ2-7	NA	TGTGCCACCTCCACTTTGAGCTCTCGGGAGCAGTACTTC	CATSTLSSREQYF
TRBD1	TRBV5-6	TRBJ2-7	once	TGTGCCAGCACGGGACAGGGACTCTACGAGCAGTACTTC	CASTGQGLYEQYF
TRBD2	TRBV7-9	TRBJ2-2	NA	TGTGCCAGCAGCTTAGTAGTTGGGCTAGCGGGCCCGAACACCGGGGAGCTGTTTTTT	CASSLVVGLAGPNTGELFF
NA	TRBV6-6	TRBJ2-7	NA	TGTGCCAGCAGCTCGGGACTCTACTACGAGCAGTACTTC	CASSSGLYYEQYF
TRBD1	TRBV5-4	TRBJ1-1	few	TGTGCCAGCAGCTTCGGGACAGAAACTGAAGCTTTCTTT	CASSFGTETEAFF
NA	TRBV5-4	TRBJ2-2	NA	TGTGCCAGCAGGGTAGCCCAGAACACCGGGGAGCTGTTTTTT	CASRVAQNTGELFF
TRBD2	TRBV19	TRBJ2-3	few	TGTGCCAGTAGTACGGGACTAGCGGATACGCAGTATTTT	CASSTGLADTQYF
TRBD1	TRBV5-1	TRBJ2-7	NA	TGCGCCAGCAGTGCGACCGGGACAGGGGCTTCCTACGAGCAGTACTTC	CASSATGTGASYEQYF
NA	TRBV2	TRBJ1-1	NA	TGTGCCAGCAGTGAAGGGCAGGGTGAAGCTTTCTTT	CASSEGQGEAFF
TRBD2	TRBV7-3	TRBJ2-2	NA	TGTGCCAGCAGCCGGAGGGCTAGCGGGAGCTCCGGGGAGCTGTTTTTT	CASSRRASGSSGELFF
TRBD1	TRBV29-1	TRBJ1-1	NA	TGCAGCTCTCGGGGGACAGTGAACACTGAAGCTTTCTTT	CSSRGTVNTEAFF
TRBD2	TRBV5-1	TRBJ2-2	NA	TGCGCCAGCACCTCCCCGACTAGCGGGAGTTTCACCGGGGAGCTGTTTTTT	CASTSPTSGSFTGELFF
NA	TRBV28	TRBJ1-1	once	TGTGCCAGCAGTTTACCCAGGCAGGGGCCGGGCACTGAAGCTTTCTTT	CASSLPRQGPGTEAFF
NA	TRBV2	TRBJ2-3	NA	TGTGCCAGCAGAGAGACTCCCACAGATACGCAGTATTTT	CASRETPTDTQYF
NA	TRBV21-1	TRBJ2-7	NA	TGTGCCAGCAGCTCAAGGGGACAGAGGTGCCACTACGAGCAGTACTTC	CASSSRGQRCHYEQYF
NA	TRBV7-9	TRBJ2-7	NA	TGTGCCAGCAGCTTAGTTCCGGACAAATTTTACGAGCAGTACTTC	CASSLVPDKFYEQYF
TRBD1	TRBV28	TRBJ2-7	NA	TGTGCCAGCACCTTCGGGACAGCAAAATACGAGCAGTACTTC	CASTFGTAKYEQYF
NA	TRBV6-5	TRBJ1-1	NA	TGTGCCAGCAGCTTGGGCAGGGGTATGGCCACTGAAGCTTTCTTT	CASSLGRGMATEAFF